These 23 T cell receptor beta chains were all obtained from the same sample, sequenced in a study of blood T cell repertoires in COVID-19. Using immunoSEQ multiplex PCR, the repertoire was profiled, and TCRdb retains in-frame clones only, with some absent. The sample has fewer than 350,000 clones, around 88% seen once. The sample consisted of peripheral blood. The receptors derive from a woman aged 25 to 39 who had recovered from COVID-19.

The chain combines TRBV28 with TRBJ1-1; a weak D match, TRBD1 (6 bases). The CDR3 covers 14 residues. CDR1 MDHEN and CDR2 SYDVKM come from the germline V gene. Trimming removed 5 bases from V and 4 bases from J, with 14 bases in between. CDR3 loop: CASSLTSRGTEAFF. The CDR3 DNA reads as TGTGCCAGCAGTCTAACCTCCAGGGGCACTGAAGCTTTCTTT. The full variable domain, in which reference TRBV28 and TRBJ1-1 provide the parts outside the CDR3, is DVKVTQSSRYLVKRTGEKVFLECVQDMDHENMFWYRQDPGLGLRLIYFSYDVKMKEKGDIPEGYSVSREKKERFSLILESASTNQTSMYLCASSLTSRGTEAFFGQGTRLTVV.

The rearrangement links TRBV5-8 to TRBJ2-5; D remains ambiguous. The CDR3 runs 11 residues. Per the germline V gene, CDR1 is SGHTS and CDR2 is YDEGEE. V dropped 3 bases and J dropped 7 bases, with 7 bases sitting between them. This chain's CDR3 is CASSYLGTQYF. DNA for the CDR3: TGTGCCAGCAGCTACCTAGGGACCCAGTACTTC.

This sequence joins TRBV13 and TRBJ2-7; TRBD2 matches at 11 bases. Germline V gene lookup returns CDR1 PRHDT and CDR2 FYEKMQ (reference sequence). The J segment lost 5 bases and the V segment lost 5 bases, leaving 20 bases of the junction unmatched. The CDR3 spans 19 residues. The CDR3 loop reads CASSRSANIAGGFWNEQYF. In DNA, the CDR3 is TGTGCCAGCAGCCGATCTGCGAATATAGCGGGGGGGTTCTGGAACGAGCAGTACTTC.

In DNA form, the CDR3 reads TGCAGCGCCAGATCAGGGGCGGTGAACACTGAAGCTTTCTTT. Its protein is CSARSGAVNTEAFF. V usage is TRBV29-1 and J usage is TRBJ1-1, with TRBD1 as a possible D gene (6 bases). The CDR3 spans 14 residues. Trimming pared 7 bases from V and 0 bases from J, leaving 15 bases between. Germline V gene data show CDR1 as SQVTM and CDR2 as ANQGSEA.

CDR3 DNA sequence: TGTGCCAGCAGCCAAGAGGGATTAGCTGGGGGGTATCAAATTAACAATGAGCAGTTCTTC. Translation gives CASSQEGLAGGYQINNEQFF. The chain couples TRBV4-2 to TRBJ2-1; possibly TRBD2 for D (6 bases). Germline CDR1 is LGHNA and CDR2 is YNFKEQ. This CDR3 contains 20 residues. V was shortened by 0 bases and J by 5 bases, with 26 bases between the two germline ends.

The V and J genes are TRBV6-2 or TRBV6-3 and TRBJ2-2; 7 bases align to TRBD2. Per germline, CDR1 MNHEY and CDR2 SVGEGT. Trimming removed 5 bases from V and 2 bases from J; junction bases left unmatched: 8. The CDR3 length is 16 residues. CDR3 DNA sequence: TGTGCCAGCAGTCGAACTAGCGCCTCAAACACCGGGGAGCTGTTTTTT. Translating it yields CASSRTSASNTGELFF.

V gene TRBV3-1 (or the pseudogene TRBV3-2) combines with J gene TRBJ2-3; 9 bases agree with TRBD2. CDR3 length equals 13 residues. CDR1 and CDR2 (germline): LGHDT, YNNKEL (reference sequence). The V gene end was trimmed by 6 bases and the J gene end by 8 bases; junction bases not matched to a gene: 6. In nucleotides, the CDR3 is TGTGCCAGCAGTTCGGGACTAGCCCCTACGCAGTATTTT. Protein sequence: CASSSGLAPTQYF.

The chain uses TRBV6-5 and TRBJ2-7; 8 nucleotides line up with TRBD2. This CDR3 region has 14 residues. After removal of 7 bases from V and 3 bases from J, the junction contained 8 bases not matched to a gene. CDR1 and CDR2 from the germline V gene are MNHEY and SVGAGI. CDR3 sequence reads: CASKRTSSIYEQYF. CDR3 bases: TGTGCCAGCAAAAGGACTAGCTCAATCTACGAGCAGTACTTC.

The chain employs TRBV5-6 and TRBJ2-1; D is possibly TRBD2 (6 bases). Per the germline V gene, CDR1 is SGHDT and CDR2 is YYEEEE. This CDR3 has 15 residues. The ends were cut back, 4 bases at V and 5 bases at J, with 16 bases in the middle. CDR3 bases: TGTGCCAGCAGCCGTCGAGGCGGGACCAACAATGAGCAGTTCTTC. It is translated as CASSRRGGTNNEQFF.

This chain uses TRBV29-1 with TRBJ2-2; tentative D call: TRBD1 (6 bases). The CDR3 has 15 residues. Trimming left V 4 bases short and J 0 bases short, with 12 bases between. The germline CDR1 and CDR2 sequences are SQVTM and ANQGSEA. CDR3 DNA sequence: TGCAGCGTTGTAGGGGGACGGACGAACACCGGGGAGCTGTTTTTT. Its translation: CSVVGGRTNTGELFF.

A single count supports this clone. The V and J genes are TRBV5-1 and TRBJ1-2; 10 bases are shared with TRBD1. The junction had 7 bases not matched to a gene; V was cut back by 0 bases and J by 8 bases. The CDR3 is 15 residues long. The V gene's germline CDR1 is SGHRS and CDR2 YFSETQ. CDR3 protein: CASSLAGTGVRGYTF. CDR3 sequence (DNA): TGCGCCAGCAGCTTGGCCGGGACAGGGGTTCGGGGCTACACCTTC.

This rearrangement joins TRBV7-3 to TRBJ2-3, with D maybe TRBD1 (6 bases). Trimming took 5 bases from V and 1 from J, leaving 16 bases between them. This CDR3 has 16 residues. Germline lookup yields CDR1 SGHTA and CDR2 FQGTGA. CDR3 nucleotide sequence: TGTGCCAGCAGCCCCCCGTGGGGGCCAGGCACAGATACGCAGTATTTT. It codes for CASSPPWGPGTDTQYF.

The CDR3 loop is CASSLTGGQPQHF. The DNA of the CDR3 is TGTGCCAGCAGCTTGACAGGGGGTCAGCCCCAGCATTTT. J is TRBJ1-5 and V is TRBV7-6; 9 bases are shared with TRBD1. The V gene end was trimmed by 3 bases and the J gene end by 6 bases; junction bases not matched to a gene: 0. The CDR3 has 13 amino acids. The germline gives CDR1 SGHVS, CDR2 FNYEAQ.

As regards this clone: Sequence at one end of the junction differs from germline and may be a read error. The chain joins TRBV7-7 to TRBJ2-5; 10 bases align to TRBD1. The CDR3 is 16 residues long. CDR1 SSHAT and CDR2 FNYEAQ come from the germline V gene (reference sequence). The CDR3 DNA reads TGTGCTAGCAGCTTAAGTATGGGACAGGGGCCTGAGACCCAGTACTTC. Protein sequence: CASSLSMGQGPETQYF.

The chain uses TRBV4-1 and TRBJ2-3, with D maybe TRBD2 (5 bases). The CDR3 covers 13 residues. Germline V gene sequence: CDR1 MGHRA, CDR2 YSYEKL. Trimming took 1 base from V and 5 from J, leaving 7 bases between them. CDR3 in amino acids: CASSQATRDTQYF. In nucleotides, the CDR3 is TGCGCCAGCAGCCAAGCCACTAGAGATACGCAGTATTTT.

The chain links TRBV24-1 to TRBJ2-3; 7 bases align to TRBD2. Germline lookup yields CDR1 KGHDR and CDR2 SFDVKD. This CDR3 comprises 16 residues. V lost 5 bases, J lost 4 bases, and 11 bases stayed unmatched. CDR3 protein: CATSASGEWSADTQYF. CDR3 DNA: TGTGCCACCAGTGCTAGCGGAGAGTGGTCGGCAGATACGCAGTATTTT.

The V and J genes are TRBV3-1 (or the pseudogene TRBV3-2) and TRBJ1-3, with 8 bases identical to TRBD1. From germline, CDR1 is LGHDT and CDR2 YNNKEL (reference sequence). Losses at the gene ends were 6 bases for V and 4 bases for J; bases not matched to a gene: 5. CDR3 length: 14 amino acids. CDR3 protein: CASSPTGEGNTIYF. CDR3 sequence (DNA): TGTGCCAGCAGTCCGACAGGGGAGGGAAACACCATATATTTT.

This clone was seen a handful of times. The rearrangement uses TRBV28 and TRBJ1-5, with D uncertain. CDR3 length: 15 amino acids. Germline V lookup: CDR1 MDHEN, CDR2 SYDVKM. Trimming removed 9 bases from V and 4 bases from J, with 19 bases in between. CDR3 residues: CARNPMSSENQPQHF. As DNA, the CDR3 is TGTGCCAGGAACCCGATGAGTTCCGAAAATCAGCCCCAGCATTTT. Full variable domain (missing parts from reference TRBV28 and TRBJ1-5): DVKVTQSSRYLVKRTGEKVFLECVQDMDHENMFWYRQDPGLGLRLIYFSYDVKMKEKGDIPEGYSVSREKKERFSLILESASTNQTSMYLCARNPMSSENQPQHFGDGTRLSIL.

In its sample, this clone was seen a few times. The chain employs TRBV2 and TRBJ2-1; 8 bases align to TRBD1. CDR1 is SNHLY, CDR2 FYNNEI, per germline. There are 12 residues in the CDR3. Trimming at V came to 5 bases and at J to 12 bases, leaving 6 bases not matched to a gene. The CDR3 reads CASSLTGDGQFF. The CDR3 nucleotides read TGTGCCAGCAGTTTGACAGGGGATGGGCAGTTCTTC. Combining the CDR3 with reference TRBV2 and TRBJ2-1 gives the whole variable domain EPEVTQTPSHQVTQMGQEVILRCVPISNHLYFYWYRQILGQKVEFLVSFYNNEISEKSEIFDDQFSVERPDGSNFTLKIRSTKLEDSAMYFCASSLTGDGQFFGPGTRLTVL.

The gene calls are TRBV2 and TRBJ1-4, with a weak D call TRBD1 (6 bases). The CDR3 runs 15 residues. Germline V gene lookup returns CDR1 SNHLY and CDR2 FYNNEI. V lost 4 bases and J lost 0, with 9 bases in between. This CDR3 is CASSGGQSTNEKLFF. The DNA of the CDR3 is TGTGCCAGCAGTGGTGGACAGTCAACTAATGAAAAACTGTTTTTT.

The rearrangement links TRBV11-2 to TRBJ2-7, with 8 positions matching TRBD2. Trimming took 4 bases from V and 4 from J; bases not matched to a gene: 12. CDR1 SGHAT and CDR2 FQNNGV come from the germline V gene. The CDR3 spans 16 residues. CDR3 residues: CASSSYPRGGLYEQYF. Written as DNA, the CDR3 is TGTGCCAGCAGCTCCTACCCACGGGGGGGCCTGTACGAGCAGTACTTC.

As DNA, the CDR3 is TGTGCCAGCAGGGGACGGGACAGTTTGAATTCACCCCTCCACTTT. Protein sequence: CASRGRDSLNSPLHF. The V gene is TRBV27, the J gene TRBJ1-6; 7 bases match TRBD1. Germline CDR1 is MNHEY and CDR2 is SMNVEV (reference sequence). With 6 bases clipped from V and 7 bases from J, the junction kept 9 bases outside the gene matches. There are 15 residues in the CDR3.

The J gene is TRBJ1-4, the V gene TRBV4-1; 7 bases fit TRBD1. The CDR3 is made up of 14 amino acids. V gave up 3 bases and J gave up 8 bases; unmatched junction bases: 6. Germline loops: CDR1 MGHRA, CDR2 YSYEKL. The CDR3 reads CASSQTGLGEKLFF. CDR3 sequence (DNA): TGCGCCAGCAGCCAGACAGGGTTGGGAGAAAAACTGTTTTTT.